These 20 T cell receptor beta chains were sequenced from one sample in a study of blood T cell repertoires in COVID-19. Here immunoSEQ multiplex PCR was the method, and the copy in TCRdb shows in-frame clones only, minus some. The sample lists 35,000 to 40,000 clones, roughly 88% seen once, with roughly 32% in the top ten. The specimen was peripheral blood. The source is a man in his sixties or seventies with active COVID-19.

The chain joins TRBV5-1 to TRBJ2-7; D is possibly TRBD2 (6 bases). This CDR3 spans 16 amino acids. Germline CDR1 and CDR2: SGHRS and YFSETQ. V gave up 0 bases and J gave up 3 bases, with 16 bases separating them. The CDR3 bases are TGCGCCAGCAGCTTGGCCCCAGGGAGGTTCGTCTACGAGCAGTACTTC. Protein product: CASSLAPGRFVYEQYF. Variable domain in full (rest from reference TRBV5-1 and TRBJ2-7): KAGVTQTPRYLIKTRGQQVTLSCSPISGHRSVSWYQQTPGQGLQFLFEYFSETQRNKGNFPGRFSGRQFSNSRSEMNVSTLELGDSALYLCASSLAPGRFVYEQYFGPGTRLTVT.

CDR3 in amino acids: CASSPGGRETQYF. CDR3 DNA sequence: TGTGCCAGCTCACCGGGAGGTAGGGAGACCCAGTACTTC. The chain has TRBV18 and TRBJ2-5; a weak D match, TRBD2 (6 bases). V was cut by 3 bases and J by 5 bases, with 10 bases left in between. CDR3 length: 13 amino acids. Germline CDR1 is KGHSH and CDR2 is LQKENI.

V gene TRBV21-1 combines with J gene TRBJ2-4; the D call in the table, TRBD2, was not verified against the DNA. TRBV21-1 is a recognized pseudogene. CDR3 size: 19 residues. CDR3 sequence: CASSKEENSGREAKNIQYF. The CDR3 bases are TGTGCCAGCAGCAAAGAAGAGAATAGCGGGAGGGAGGCCAAAAACATTCAGTACTTC.

The CDR3 DNA sequence: TGTGCCAGCATGGGACCGATGGGGGGTCAGCCCCAGCATTTT. It translates to CASMGPMGGQPQHF. The chain has TRBV2 and TRBJ1-5; TRBD1 might be the D (5 bases). The ends were cut back, 7 bases at V and 6 bases at J, with 16 bases in the middle. CDR1 SNHLY and CDR2 FYNNEI come from the germline V gene. The length of the CDR3 is 14 residues.

This clone was recorded only once. V gene TRBV9 combines with J gene TRBJ1-2; 7 positions match TRBD1. The germline V gene encodes CDR1 SGDLS and CDR2 YYNGEE. This CDR3 comprises 12 residues. V lost 5 bases to trimming and J lost 6 bases; unmatched junction nucleotides: 4. CDR3 sequence reads: CASRRQGHGYTF. The CDR3 coding sequence is TGTGCCAGCAGACGACAGGGTCATGGCTACACCTTC.

The chain combines TRBV10-3 with TRBJ2-7; D uncertain. The germline V gene encodes CDR1 ENHRY and CDR2 SYGVKD. Trimming left V 2 bases short and J 0 bases short, with 5 bases between. CDR3 length: 13 residues. For the CDR3, the DNA is TGTGCCATCAGTGAGCCCCTCTCCTACGAGCAGTACTTC. Encoded protein: CAISEPLSYEQYF.

The CDR3 DNA reads TGTGCCTGGAGTGTCTATTGGGGGACTAGCCGTTACAATGAGCAGTTCTTC. Its protein is CAWSVYWGTSRYNEQFF. This chain connects TRBV30 to TRBJ2-1; 9 bases are a match to TRBD2. The CDR3 has 17 residues. Per the germline V gene, CDR1 is GTSNPN and CDR2 is SVGIG (reference sequence). Losses at the gene ends were 0 bases for V and 4 bases for J; bases not matched to a gene: 10.

The rearrangement uses TRBV5-8 and TRBJ1-1, with 7 bases aligning to TRBD1. J lost 0 bases, V lost 4 bases, and 9 bases had no gene match. The CDR3 spans 16 residues. CDR1 is SGHTS and CDR2 is YDEGEE in the germline V gene. The CDR3 nucleotides read TGTGCCAGCAGCCGAGACAGGGTTGGAGTGAACACTGAAGCTTTCTTT. This translates into CASSRDRVGVNTEAFF.

J is TRBJ2-7 and V is TRBV5-1, with 8 positions matching TRBD1. The CDR3 totals 14 residues. Germline CDR1 SGHRS, CDR2 YFSETQ. V lost 1 base and J lost 5; bases outside the gene matches: 5. The CDR3 sequence: CASSLRAGGDEQYF. CDR3 sequence (DNA): TGCGCCAGCAGCTTGAGGGCAGGGGGCGACGAGCAGTACTTC. The variable domain in full, completed from reference TRBV5-1 and TRBJ2-7, reads KAGVTQTPRYLIKTRGQQVTLSCSPISGHRSVSWYQQTPGQGLQFLFEYFSETQRNKGNFPGRFSGRQFSNSRSEMNVSTLELGDSALYLCASSLRAGGDEQYFGPGTRLTVT.

J is TRBJ2-4 and V is TRBV6-6, with a tentative D call TRBD1 (5 bases). V was shortened by 6 bases and J by 6 bases, with 12 bases between the two germline ends. Germline-derived CDR1 and CDR2 are MNHNY and SVGAGI (reference sequence). CDR3 length: 13 amino acids. DNA for the CDR3: TGTGCCAGCAGAGTCGACAGTCTAAACATTCAGTACTTC. It is translated as CASRVDSLNIQYF.

The gene calls are TRBV7-2 and TRBJ1-1; D may be TRBD1 (6 bases). Looked up from germline, CDR1 is SGHTA and CDR2 is FQGNSA. This CDR3 spans 14 amino acids. Trimming took 4 bases from V and 5 from J, leaving 14 bases between them. This CDR3 is CASSSRGGGTEAFF. The CDR3 DNA sequence: TGTGCCAGCAGCTCGAGGGGGGGCGGTACTGAAGCTTTCTTT.

The chain couples TRBV27 to TRBJ2-7; possible D gene TRBD1, 6 bases. Germline assignment: CDR1 MNHEY and CDR2 SMNVEV (reference sequence). The V end was cut by 3 bases, the J end by 3 bases, with 12 bases between. This CDR3 spans 14 amino acids. CDR3 sequence (DNA): TGTGCCAGCAGTTTGCAGGGGAAACTCTACGAGCAGTACTTC. The encoded protein is CASSLQGKLYEQYF.

The genes are TRBV5-1 and TRBJ2-7; tentatively, D is TRBD1 (8 bases). The CDR3 spans 14 residues. V was clipped by 4 bases and J by 5 bases, with 16 bases between them. Germline values: CDR1 SGHRS, CDR2 YFSETQ. This CDR3 reads CASSQWTGTNEQYF. The CDR3 bases are TGCGCCAGCAGCCAGTGGACAGGGACTAACGAGCAGTACTTC.

The chain has TRBV5-1 and TRBJ2-2; D is possibly TRBD2 (6 bases). This CDR3 is 14 amino acids long. Germline lookup yields CDR1 SGHRS and CDR2 YFSETQ. V lost 5 bases, J lost 5 bases, and 13 bases lay in between. CDR3 in DNA: TGCGCCAGCAGGGGGGGAGTACGGACCGGGGAGCTGTTTTTT. It is translated as CASRGGVRTGELFF. The complete variable domain, with remaining parts taken from reference TRBV5-1 and TRBJ2-2, reads KAGVTQTPRYLIKTRGQQVTLSCSPISGHRSVSWYQQTPGQGLQFLFEYFSETQRNKGNFPGRFSGRQFSNSRSEMNVSTLELGDSALYLCASRGGVRTGELFFGEGSRLTVL.

CDR3 protein: CASSPGTDSNEKLFF. For the CDR3, the DNA is TGCGCCAGCAGCCCTGGGACAGATTCTAATGAAAAACTGTTTTTT. The chain joins TRBV4-1 to TRBJ1-4, with 7 bases that match TRBD1. Germline CDR1 and CDR2: MGHRA and YSYEKL. The trim removed 4 bases at V and 3 bases at J, leaving 5 bases unmatched. CDR3 length equals 15 residues.

The chain uses TRBV15 and TRBJ2-3, with 10 bases that match TRBD2. CDR1 is LNHNV and CDR2 is YYDKDF in the germline V gene (reference sequence). Unmatched junction bases numbered 9, after V lost 1 base and J lost 5 bases. The CDR3 is made up of 17 amino acids. For the CDR3, the DNA is TGTGCCACCAGCAGAGGCAGAAGCGGGGGGGCCGGAGATACGCAGTATTTT. It encodes CATSRGRSGGAGDTQYF.

J is TRBJ2-3 and V is TRBV6-2 or TRBV6-3, with TRBD2 identical over 11 bases. The CDR3 runs 17 residues. The germline V gene has CDR1 MNHEY and CDR2 SVGEGT. With V trimmed by 0 bases and J by 5 bases, 7 bases remained unmatched. In DNA, the CDR3 is TGTGCCAGCAGTTACTCGCTGGCTAGCGGGGGGAGAGATACGCAGTATTTT. This gives the protein CASSYSLASGGRDTQYF.

V gene TRBV13 combines with J gene TRBJ2-7; TRBD2 aligns across 8 bases. The CDR3 length is 14 residues. The V segment lost 4 bases and the J segment 4 bases; nucleotides outside the gene matches: 6. Germline CDR1 is PRHDT and CDR2 is FYEKMQ (reference sequence). This CDR3 is CASSSRGGPYEQYF. The CDR3, as DNA: TGTGCCAGCAGCTCCCGGGGGGGCCCGTACGAGCAGTACTTC.

V gene TRBV7-2 combines with J gene TRBJ2-7; tentatively, D is TRBD2 (5 bases). V was pared by 8 bases and J by 2 bases, with 13 bases between. CDR3 size: 13 residues. Germline-derived CDR1 and CDR2 are SGHTA and FQGNSA. CDR3 in DNA: TGTGCCAGCGCCCCGGGGATAACCTACGAGCAGTACTTC. Translation gives CASAPGITYEQYF.

This chain joins TRBV6-5 and TRBJ2-7, with TRBD1 matching 10 bases. The CDR3 has 14 residues. The V and J ends lost 6 bases and 3 bases, in that order; junction bases with no gene match: 5. Germline V gene data show CDR1 as MNHEY and CDR2 as SVGAGI. CDR3 sequence: CASSQGQGNYEQYF. The CDR3 DNA reads as TGTGCCAGCAGCCAGGGACAGGGGAACTACGAGCAGTACTTC.